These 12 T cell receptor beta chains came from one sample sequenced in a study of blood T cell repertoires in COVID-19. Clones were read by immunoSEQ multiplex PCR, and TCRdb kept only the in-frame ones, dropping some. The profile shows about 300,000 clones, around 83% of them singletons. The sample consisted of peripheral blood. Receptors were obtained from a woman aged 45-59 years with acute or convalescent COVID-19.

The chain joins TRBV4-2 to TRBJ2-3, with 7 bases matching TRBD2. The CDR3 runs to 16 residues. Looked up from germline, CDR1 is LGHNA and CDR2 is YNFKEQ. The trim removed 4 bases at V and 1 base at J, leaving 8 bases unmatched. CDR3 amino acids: CASSPGGAGGTDTQYF. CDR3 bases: TGTGCCAGCAGCCCTGGCGGGGCGGGGGGCACAGATACGCAGTATTTT.

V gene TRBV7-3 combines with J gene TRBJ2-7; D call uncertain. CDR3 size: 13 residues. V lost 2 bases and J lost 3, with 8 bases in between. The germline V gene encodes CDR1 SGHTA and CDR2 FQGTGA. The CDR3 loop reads CASSLLSGYEQYF. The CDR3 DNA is TGTGCCAGCAGCTTATTATCGGGCTACGAGCAGTACTTC.

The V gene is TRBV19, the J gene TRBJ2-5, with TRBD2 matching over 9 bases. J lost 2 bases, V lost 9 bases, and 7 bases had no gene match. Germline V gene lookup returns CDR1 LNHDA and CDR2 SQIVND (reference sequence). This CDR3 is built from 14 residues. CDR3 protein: CASRNLAGQETQYF. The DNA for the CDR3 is TGTGCCAGCAGAAATCTAGCGGGACAAGAGACCCAGTACTTC.

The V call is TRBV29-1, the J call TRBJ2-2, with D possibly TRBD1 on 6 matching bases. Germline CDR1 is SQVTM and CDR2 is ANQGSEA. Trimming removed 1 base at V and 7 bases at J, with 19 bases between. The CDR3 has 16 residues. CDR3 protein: CSVEVGWGRGGGELFF. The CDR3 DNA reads TGCAGCGTTGAAGTAGGCTGGGGGCGCGGCGGCGGGGAGCTGTTTTTT.

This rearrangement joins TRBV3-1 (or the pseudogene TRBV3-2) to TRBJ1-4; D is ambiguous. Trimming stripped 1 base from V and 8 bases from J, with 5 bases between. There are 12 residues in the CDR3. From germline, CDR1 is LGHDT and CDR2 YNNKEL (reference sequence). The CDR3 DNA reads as TGTGCCAGCAGCCAAGCGTCGGAAAAACTGTTTTTT. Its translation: CASSQASEKLFF.

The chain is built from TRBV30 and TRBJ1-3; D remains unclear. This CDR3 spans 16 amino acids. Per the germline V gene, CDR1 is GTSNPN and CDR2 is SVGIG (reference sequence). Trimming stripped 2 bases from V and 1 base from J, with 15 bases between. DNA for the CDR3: TGTGCCTGGAGTAGCAAACCGGGCGGGTCTGGAAACACCATATATTTT. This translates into CAWSSKPGGSGNTIYF.

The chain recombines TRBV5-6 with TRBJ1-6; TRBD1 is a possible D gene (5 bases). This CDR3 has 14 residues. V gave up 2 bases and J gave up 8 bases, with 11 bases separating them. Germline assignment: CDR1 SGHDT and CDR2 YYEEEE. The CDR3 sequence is CASSLRGIDSPLHF. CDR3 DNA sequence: TGTGCCAGCAGCTTAAGGGGAATTGATTCACCCCTCCACTTT.

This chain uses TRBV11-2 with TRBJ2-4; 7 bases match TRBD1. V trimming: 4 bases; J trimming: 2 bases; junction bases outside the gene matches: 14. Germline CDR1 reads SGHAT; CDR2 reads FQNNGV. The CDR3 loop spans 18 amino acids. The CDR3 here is CASSSRQGGRLSKNIQYF. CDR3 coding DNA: TGTGCCAGCAGCTCGAGACAGGGTGGGCGCCTTTCCAAAAACATTCAGTACTTC.

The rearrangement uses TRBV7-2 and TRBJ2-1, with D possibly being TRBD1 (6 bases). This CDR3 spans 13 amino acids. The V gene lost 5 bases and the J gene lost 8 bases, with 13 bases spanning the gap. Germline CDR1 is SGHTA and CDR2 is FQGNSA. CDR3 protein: CASSQQGLDEQFF. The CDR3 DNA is TGTGCCAGCAGCCAACAGGGTTTGGATGAGCAGTTCTTC.

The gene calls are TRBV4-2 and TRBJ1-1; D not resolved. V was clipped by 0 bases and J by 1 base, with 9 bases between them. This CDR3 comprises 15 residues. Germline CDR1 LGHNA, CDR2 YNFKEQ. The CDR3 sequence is CASSQDPRGNTEAFF. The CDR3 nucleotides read TGTGCCAGCAGCCAAGATCCACGAGGGAACACTGAAGCTTTCTTT.

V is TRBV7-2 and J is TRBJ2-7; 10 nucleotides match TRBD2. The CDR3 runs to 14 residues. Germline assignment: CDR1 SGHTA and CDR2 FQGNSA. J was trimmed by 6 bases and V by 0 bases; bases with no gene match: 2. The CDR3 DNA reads TGTGCCAGCAGCTTAGCGAGCGGGAGGGCCGAGCAGTACTTC. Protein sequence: CASSLASGRAEQYF.

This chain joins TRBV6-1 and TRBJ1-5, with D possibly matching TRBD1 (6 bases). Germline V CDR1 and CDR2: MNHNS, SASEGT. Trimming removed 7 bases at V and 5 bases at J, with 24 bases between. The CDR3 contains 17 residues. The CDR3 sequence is CASIDPEYYRDHQPQHF. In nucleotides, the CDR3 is TGTGCCAGCATTGACCCCGAGTATTACAGGGATCATCAGCCCCAGCATTTT.